This TCR beta chain was captured by sequencing in a study of blood T cell repertoires in COVID-19. Under the authors' procedure: Counts of nucleated cells, estimated from reference gene primer amplification, were obtained. TCRdb's copy holds only in-frame clones and misses some; the assay was immunoSEQ multiplex PCR. The D gene and trimming were derived from the DNA, and the V and J assignments and clone size from that table. The profile shows about 49,000 clones, roughly 80% of them singletons. The CDR3 has 11 residues. The germline V and J ends were trimmed by 6 bases and 8 bases, with 7 bases remaining between them. This clone was seen a handful of times.

Material: peripheral blood. The rearrangement joins TRBV12-3 or TRBV12-4 to TRBJ2-2, with D unclear. The receptor comes from a woman aged 55-69 years with acute or convalescent COVID-19. DNA for the CDR3: TGTGCCAGCAGAACGGGTGGGGAGCTGTTTTTT. Protein sequence: CASRTGGELFF.